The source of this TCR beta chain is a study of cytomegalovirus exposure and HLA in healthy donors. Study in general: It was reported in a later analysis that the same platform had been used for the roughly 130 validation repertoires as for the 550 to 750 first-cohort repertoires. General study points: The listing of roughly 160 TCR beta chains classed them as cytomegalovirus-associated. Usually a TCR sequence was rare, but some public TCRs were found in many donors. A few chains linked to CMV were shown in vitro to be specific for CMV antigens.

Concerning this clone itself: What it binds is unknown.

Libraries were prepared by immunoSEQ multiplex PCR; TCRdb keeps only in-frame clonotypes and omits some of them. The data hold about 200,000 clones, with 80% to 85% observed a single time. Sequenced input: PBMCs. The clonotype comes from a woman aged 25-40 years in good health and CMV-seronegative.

The CDR3 spells CAISGETSAETQYF. The DNA of the CDR3 is TGTGCCATCAGTGGGGAAACTAGCGCTGAGACCCAGTACTTC. The V gene is TRBV10-3, the J gene TRBJ2-5; TRBD2 agrees at 7 bases. Germline lookup yields CDR1 ENHRY and CDR2 SYGVKD. Trimming cost V 4 bases and J 5 bases; bases outside gene matches: 7. The CDR3 loop spans 14 amino acids.